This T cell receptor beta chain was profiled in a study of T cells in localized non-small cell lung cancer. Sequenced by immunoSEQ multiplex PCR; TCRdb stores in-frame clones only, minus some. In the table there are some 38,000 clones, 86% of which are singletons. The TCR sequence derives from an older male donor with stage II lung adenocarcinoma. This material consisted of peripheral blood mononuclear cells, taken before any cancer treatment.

The CDR3 protein is CASSLVRGHEQFF. The CDR3 coding sequence is TGTGCCAGCAGTTTAGTCAGGGGACATGAGCAGTTCTTC. The gene calls are TRBV28 and TRBJ2-1, with D possibly being TRBD1 (6 bases). With 2 bases removed from V and 8 bases from J, the gap between germline ends came to 10 bases. Germline V lookup: CDR1 MDHEN, CDR2 SYDVKM. CDR3 length equals 13 residues.